One and the same sample provided the 13 T cell receptor beta chains below, sequenced in a study of vaccination effects on CD4 cells after COVID-19. TCRdb's copy holds only in-frame clones and misses some; the assay was immunoSEQ multiplex PCR. The table has roughly 26,000 clones, roughly 74% seen once; the top ten hold about 15%. These TCRs' antigens remain unknown. Antigen-specific CD4+ T cells were expanded (with viral peptide pools) by the ViraFEST assay ahead of sequencing. CD4+ T cell isolation took place after approximately 11 days of culture. Confirmation by PCR established that the person had SARS-CoV-2 infection between March and December 2020. The source was CD4+ T cells from PBMCs cultured with HCoV-NL63 spike peptides, collected before COVID-19 vaccination. The source is a human donor who had a prior SARS-CoV-2 infection.

This clone was recorded a few times. The chain recombines TRBV15 with TRBJ2-7; unclear D gene. Germline lookup yields CDR1 LNHNV and CDR2 YYDKDF (reference sequence). The CDR3 contains 14 residues. V lost 0 bases and J lost 5, with 11 bases in between. CDR3 coding DNA: TGTGCCACCAGCAGAGACAGCTCCCTGGACGAGCAGTACTTC. Translated: CATSRDSSLDEQYF.

This rearrangement joins TRBV5-4 to TRBJ2-3; unclear D gene. The V end lost 2 bases, the J end lost 0 bases, and 4 bases lay between the germline ends. Germline V CDR1 and CDR2: SGHNT, YYREEE (reference sequence). The CDR3 is made up of 13 amino acids. CDR3 DNA sequence: TGTGCCAGCAGCTTTTGGAGCACAGATACGCAGTATTTT. Encoded protein: CASSFWSTDTQYF.

This chain links TRBV4-2 with TRBJ2-3; 7 bases align to TRBD2. In germline, CDR1 is LGHNA, CDR2 YNFKEQ. Losses at the gene ends were 3 bases for V and 0 bases for J; bases not matched to a gene: 6. The CDR3 is 16 amino acids. CDR3 region: CASSHALAPSTDTQYF. The DNA of the CDR3 is TGTGCCAGCAGCCATGCACTAGCGCCCAGCACAGATACGCAGTATTTT.

The chain couples TRBV30 to TRBJ1-4, with D maybe TRBD1 (5 bases). The CDR3 covers 16 residues. Trimming shortened V by 0 bases and J by 0 bases, and 11 bases separated the two germline ends. Looked up from germline, CDR1 is GTSNPN and CDR2 is SVGIG (reference sequence). CDR3 bases: TGTGCCTGGAGTGTCATCGGGGCAGCAACTAATGAAAAACTGTTTTTT. The encoded protein is CAWSVIGAATNEKLFF. Together with reference TRBV30 and TRBJ1-4, the CDR3 gives the full variable domain: SQTIHQWPATLVQPVGSPLSLECTVEGTSNPNLYWYRQAAGRGLQLLFYSVGIGQISSEVPQNLSASRPQDRQFILSSKKLLLSDSGFYLCAWSVIGAATNEKLFFGSGTQLSVL.

The chain carries TRBV2 and TRBJ1-2, with 8 bases aligning to TRBD1. Germline values: CDR1 SNHLY, CDR2 FYNNEI. The CDR3 runs 15 residues. The V segment lost 8 bases and the J segment 2 bases; nucleotides outside the gene matches: 10. CDR3 DNA sequence: TGTGCCAGCCCTTCCAGGGGGCGCGGGAACTATGGCTACACCTTC. Amino acids: CASPSRGRGNYGYTF.

The chain has TRBV4-1 and TRBJ1-1; D unclear. Germline assignment: CDR1 MGHRA and CDR2 YSYEKL. The CDR3 spans 13 residues. Trimming left V 1 base short and J 5 bases short, with 8 bases between. This chain's CDR3 is CASSQVRGTEAFF. CDR3 bases: TGCGCCAGCAGCCAAGTCAGAGGGACTGAAGCTTTCTTT.

This chain joins TRBV18 and TRBJ2-3; D is unresolved. The germline gives CDR1 KGHSH, CDR2 LQKENI. The V end lost 6 bases, the J end lost 1 base, and 11 bases lay between the germline ends. This CDR3 contains 14 residues. The CDR3 DNA sequence: TGTGCCAGCTCTCCTCCCTCACGCACAGATACGCAGTATTTT. This codes for CASSPPSRTDTQYF. The whole variable domain, filled in from reference TRBV18 and TRBJ2-3, reads NAGVMQNPRHLVRRRGQEARLRCSPMKGHSHVYWYRQLPEEGLKFMVYLQKENIIDESGMPKERFSAEFPKEGPSILRIQQVVRGDSAAYFCASSPPSRTDTQYFGPGTRLTVL.

The chain joins TRBV12-5 to TRBJ1-1, with a weak D call TRBD1 (5 bases). Between the trimmed V and J ends, which lost 0 bases and 2 bases, there was a span of 16 bases. The germline CDR1 and CDR2 sequences are LGHNT and FRNRAP. The CDR3 has 17 residues. The CDR3 DNA reads TGTGCTAGTGGTTTGGTACTTGGATTTGGGGCTAACACTGAAGCTTTCTTT. Translating it yields CASGLVLGFGANTEAFF. Using reference TRBV12-5 and TRBJ1-1 for the parts outside the CDR3, the full variable domain is DARVTQTPRHKVTEMGQEVTMRCQPILGHNTVFWYRQTMMQGLELLAYFRNRAPLDDSGMPKDRFSAEMPDATLATLKIQPSEPRDSAVYFCASGLVLGFGANTEAFFGQGTRLTVV.

The rearrangement uses TRBV5-1 and TRBJ1-2; D perhaps matches TRBD1 (6 bases). The germline CDR1 and CDR2 sequences are SGHRS and YFSETQ. V lost 4 bases and J lost 6, with 16 bases in between. The CDR3 contains 14 residues. The CDR3 DNA reads TGCGCCAGCAGCCGCCTCGGGACACCGGATGGCTACACCTTC. Encoded protein: CASSRLGTPDGYTF.

The genes are TRBV24-1 and TRBJ2-2; 14 nucleotides agree with TRBD2. There are 16 residues in the CDR3. The germline V gene encodes CDR1 KGHDR and CDR2 SFDVKD. V shed 7 bases, J shed 6 bases, and the junction held 6 bases outside the gene matches. The CDR3 reads CATRTSGRGQSGELFF. Here the CDR3 DNA reads TGTGCCACCAGGACTAGCGGGAGGGGTCAGTCCGGGGAGCTGTTTTTT.

This chain uses TRBV19 with TRBJ1-4; TRBD1 might be the D (5 bases). The V gene lost 6 bases and the J gene lost 6 bases, with 17 bases spanning the gap. CDR1 is LNHDA and CDR2 is SQIVND in the germline V gene (reference sequence). CDR3 length equals 15 residues. This chain's CDR3 is CASSIGRSGDEKLFF. The CDR3 DNA follows: TGTGCCAGTAGCATCGGGCGGTCGGGGGATGAAAAACTGTTTTTT.

The V and J genes are TRBV7-2 and TRBJ2-3; tentative D call: TRBD2 (5 bases). V lost 5 bases and J lost 4, with 13 bases in between. CDR1 and CDR2 from the germline V gene are SGHTA and FQGNSA. The CDR3 consists of 14 residues. CDR3 loop: CASSREQYADTQYF. In DNA form, the CDR3 reads TGTGCCAGCAGCCGGGAACAGTACGCAGATACGCAGTATTTT.

The chain uses TRBV9 and TRBJ1-6; D may be TRBD1 (6 bases). CDR1 SGDLS and CDR2 YYNGEE come from the germline V gene. Trimming removed 1 base from V and 10 bases from J, with 18 bases in between. The CDR3 runs 16 residues. CDR3 DNA: TGTGCCAGCAGCGTAACTCCACAGGGTGGAGAGTCACCCCTCCACTTT. Translation: CASSVTPQGGESPLHF.